Each of the 27 T cell receptor beta chains below was sequenced from the same sample in a study of T cells in Graves' hyperthyroidism and ophthalmopathy. RNA transcripts served as the template for amplifying TCR beta CDR3 regions. TCR CDR3 underwent first-round RT-PCR with the HTBI primer set. MiXCR, applied by TCRdb to the multiplex PCR reads, yields one record per CDR3 protein. The sample records 500,000 or so distinct CDR3 sequences, 17% being singletons. Sequencing was carried out using blood. Every receptor here comes from a woman aged 18-29 years with Graves' ophthalmopathy.

This clonotype was seen many times. This chain joins TRBV20-1 and TRBJ2-7; TRBD1 or TRBD2 may be the D gene (5 bases each). Germline V gene data show CDR1 as DFQATT and CDR2 as SNEGSKA (reference sequence). The CDR3 is made up of 14 amino acids. V was cut by 5 bases and J by 5 bases, with 19 bases left in between. The CDR3 nucleotides read TGCAGTGCTCTTAGGGGTGGGAGAGCCAACGAGCAGTACTTC. This gives the protein CSALRGGRANEQYF.

This clonotype was seen at least ten times. The chain links TRBV6-1 to TRBJ1-4; D remains ambiguous. Trimming cost V 0 bases and J 6 bases, with 20 bases left between them. CDR3 length: 18 amino acids. Germline CDR1 reads MNHNS; CDR2 reads SASEGT. The CDR3 loop is CASSEAVEEDEFDEKLFF. As DNA, the CDR3 is TGTGCCAGCAGTGAAGCAGTTGAGGAGGACGAGTTTGATGAAAAACTGTTTTTT.

V usage is TRBV6-1 and J usage is TRBJ1-4; D not certain. The CDR3 covers 13 residues. Trimming removed 0 bases from V and 11 bases from J, with 10 bases in between. Germline-derived CDR1 and CDR2 are MNHNS and SASEGT. Written as DNA, the CDR3 is TGTGCCAGCAGTGAAGCGCACAAGATTAAACTGTTTTTT. This translates into CASSEAHKIKLFF.

V usage is TRBV6-2 or TRBV6-3 and J usage is TRBJ2-7; D possibly matches TRBD1 or TRBD2 (6 bases each). The CDR3 has 12 amino acids. V was pared by 5 bases and J by 5 bases, with 10 bases between. The germline CDR1 and CDR2 sequences are MNHEY and SVGEGT. CDR3 nucleotide sequence: TGTGCCAGCAGTAGGGGGGTGGACGAGCAGTACTTC. This translates into CASSRGVDEQYF.

This clonotype was seen only a few times. V is TRBV28 and J is TRBJ2-7; 11 bases line up with TRBD1. V dropped 0 bases and J dropped 3; count of bases not matched to a gene: 1. The CDR3 is 15 residues long. Germline V CDR1 and CDR2: MDHEN, SYDVKM. CDR3 amino acids: CASSLWGTGGYEQYF. The CDR3, as DNA: TGTGCCAGCAGTTTATGGGGGACAGGGGGCTACGAGCAGTACTTC.

The V and J genes are TRBV9 and TRBJ2-5; 8 positions match TRBD2. J gave up 3 bases and V 1 base, and 8 bases lay outside the gene matches. CDR3 length equals 16 residues. Germline V gene data show CDR1 as SGDLS and CDR2 as YYNGEE. The CDR3 is CASSVSLAGREETQYF. CDR3 nucleotide sequence: TGTGCCAGCAGCGTAAGTTTAGCGGGACGAGAAGAGACCCAGTACTTC.

There are a few counts of this clonotype. The chain couples TRBV27 to TRBJ2-3; no clear D gene. Trimming took off 2 bases at V and 8 bases at J, with 11 bases between the two ends. The germline V gene encodes CDR1 MNHEY and CDR2 SMNVEV (reference sequence). This CDR3 has 13 residues. CDR3 nucleotides: TGTGCCAGCAGTTTAGGACCTCGCGGTACGCAGTATTTT. Translated, it gives CASSLGPRGTQYF.

The table lists this clonotype with a few counts. This rearrangement joins TRBV20-1 to TRBJ2-3, with D unclear. Per germline, CDR1 DFQATT and CDR2 SNEGSKA (reference sequence). The CDR3 loop spans 11 amino acids. V was trimmed by 5 bases and J by 2 bases, leaving 5 bases between them. DNA of the CDR3: TGCAGTGCTGAGGTCACAGATACGCAGTATTTT. Its translation: CSAEVTDTQYF.

This clonotype was found many times. The V call is TRBV20-1, the J call TRBJ2-1, with 9 bases identical to TRBD2. CDR1 and CDR2 from the germline V gene are DFQATT and SNEGSKA (reference sequence). The ends lost 4 bases at V and 1 base at J; junction bases unmatched: 5. This CDR3 has 15 residues. In DNA form, the CDR3 reads TGCAGTGCTATGGCTAGCGGGGTATCCTACAATGAGCAGTTCTTC. Its translation: CSAMASGVSYNEQFF.

The table lists this clonotype with many counts. The V and J genes are TRBV27 and TRBJ1-2, with TRBD1 as a possible D gene (5 bases). The CDR3 has 14 residues. CDR1 is MNHEY, CDR2 SMNVEV, per germline (reference sequence). Trimming shortened V by 2 bases and J by 8 bases, and 15 bases separated the two germline ends. CDR3 residues: CASSLGPQGTGYTF. CDR3 nucleotide sequence: TGTGCCAGCAGTTTAGGTCCGCAGGGTACGGGCTACACCTTC.

This clonotype was detected many times. The V and J genes are TRBV6-1 and TRBJ1-1; D not resolved. The ends were cut back, 5 bases at V and 0 bases at J, with 10 bases in the middle. The CDR3 covers 14 residues. From germline, CDR1 is MNHNS and CDR2 SASEGT. The CDR3, as DNA: TGTGCCAGCAGTTACGCGGGCATGAACACTGAAGCTTTCTTT. It translates to CASSYAGMNTEAFF.

A remark on this clonotype: The junction shows a germline mismatch at one end, possibly a read error. The chain is built from TRBV27 and TRBJ2-3; D not resolved. This CDR3 has 15 residues. CDR1 MNHEY and CDR2 SMNVEV come from the germline V gene (reference sequence). CDR3 region: CVSTLRPWSTDTQYF. Written as DNA, the CDR3 is TGTGTCAGCACGCTCAGACCCTGGAGCACAGATACGCAGTATTTT.

At least ten counts were recorded for this clonotype. The chain joins TRBV30 to TRBJ2-1, with TRBD2 matching 8 bases. Germline V lookup: CDR1 GTSNPN, CDR2 SVGIG (reference sequence). The CDR3 contains 14 residues. J was trimmed by 10 bases and V by 3 bases; bases with no gene match: 11. For the CDR3, the DNA is TGTGCCTGGAGGTCCAGCGGGAGAAAGGCCGAGCAGTTCTTC. Protein: CAWRSSGRKAEQFF.

There are many counts of this clonotype. The chain uses TRBV20-1 and TRBJ2-5; 7 bases line up with TRBD1. CDR1 DFQATT and CDR2 SNEGSKA come from the germline V gene (reference sequence). Trimming removed 5 bases from V and 3 bases from J; junction bases left unmatched: 12. CDR3 length: 15 residues. The CDR3 region has the DNA TGCAGTGCTGCAACCCACGACAGGGCGAAAGAGACCCAGTACTTC. Translating gives CSAATHDRAKETQYF.

This clonotype was found a few times. The rearrangement links TRBV20-1 to TRBJ2-7; no reliable D call. Trimming stripped 6 bases from V and 3 bases from J, with 6 bases between. There are 10 residues in the CDR3. Germline loops: CDR1 DFQATT, CDR2 SNEGSKA (reference sequence). The CDR3 loop is CSAQNYEQYF. The CDR3 DNA sequence: TGCAGTGCCCAGAACTACGAGCAGTACTTC.

This chain uses TRBV5-6 with TRBJ1-2; TRBD1 agrees at 7 bases. V lost 4 bases, J lost 6 bases, and 6 bases stayed unmatched. The CDR3 has 13 residues. Looked up from germline, CDR1 is SGHDT and CDR2 is YYEEEE. Here the CDR3 reads CASSLRGDHGYTF. As DNA, the CDR3 is TGTGCCAGCAGCCTCAGGGGGGACCATGGCTACACCTTC.

This clonotype turned up a few times. V and J are TRBV20-1 and TRBJ2-3, with a possible D match to TRBD2 (5 bases). This CDR3 is 14 amino acids long. In germline, CDR1 is DFQATT, CDR2 SNEGSKA (reference sequence). Trimming took 7 bases from V and 1 from J, leaving 15 bases between them. The chain's CDR3 is CSVPPAGRTDTQYF. The CDR3 DNA reads TGCAGTGTTCCACCGGCGGGCCGCACAGATACGCAGTATTTT.

Many counts were recorded for this clonotype. V usage is TRBV5-1 and J usage is TRBJ2-7; TRBD2 agrees at 8 bases. The CDR3 loop spans 18 amino acids. Unmatched junction bases numbered 17, after V lost 3 bases and J lost 3 bases. Germline V CDR1 and CDR2: SGHRS, YFSETQ. Here the CDR3 reads CASSWAEASGPWGYEQYF. The DNA for the CDR3 is TGCGCCAGCAGCTGGGCTGAGGCTAGCGGGCCTTGGGGCTACGAGCAGTACTTC. Looking up the rest from reference TRBV5-1 and TRBJ2-7 gives the full variable domain: KAGVTQTPRYLIKTRGQQVTLSCSPISGHRSVSWYQQTPGQGLQFLFEYFSETQRNKGNFPGRFSGRQFSNSRSEMNVSTLELGDSALYLCASSWAEASGPWGYEQYFGPGTRLTVT.

The chain employs TRBV7-9 and TRBJ1-4; D is undetermined. Germline lookup yields CDR1 SEHNR and CDR2 FQNEAQ (reference sequence). This CDR3 contains 16 residues. Trimming shortened V by 2 bases and J by 8 bases, and 18 bases separated the two germline ends. The CDR3 loop reads CASSLSGYGNAEKLFF. For the CDR3, the DNA is TGTGCCAGCAGCTTAAGTGGGTACGGGAATGCGGAAAAACTGTTTTTT. Based on the CDR3 plus reference TRBV7-9 and TRBJ1-4, the full variable domain is DTGVSQNPRHKITKRGQNVTFRCDPISEHNRLYWYRQTLGQGPEFLTYFQNEAQLEKSRLLSDRFSAERPKGSFSTLEIQRTEQGDSAMYLCASSLSGYGNAEKLFFGSGTQLSVL.

Many counts were recorded for this clonotype. The chain carries TRBV27 and TRBJ2-7; D tentatively fits TRBD1 or TRBD2 (7 bases each). The CDR3 sequence is 15 residues long. Per the germline V gene, CDR1 is MNHEY and CDR2 is SMNVEV (reference sequence). Deletions cut 8 bases from V and 7 bases from J, with 24 bases between. The CDR3 here is CASLGRGTVPFEQYF. The CDR3 nucleotides read TGTGCCAGCTTGGGGAGGGGGACAGTCCCTTTTGAGCAGTACTTC.

In its sample, this clonotype was seen a few times. The chain recombines TRBV7-8 with TRBJ1-5; 9 nucleotides align to TRBD1. CDR1 and CDR2 from the germline V gene are SGHVS and FQNEAQ. CDR3 length: 20 amino acids. The junction had 18 bases not matched to a gene; V was cut back by 5 bases and J by 1 base. CDR3 residues: CASSRYRDRASMGSNQPQHF. The CDR3 bases are TGTGCCAGCAGCCGATACCGGGACAGGGCATCTATGGGCAGCAATCAGCCCCAGCATTTT.

In its sample, this clonotype was seen many times. V and J are TRBV12-3 or TRBV12-4 and TRBJ1-5; no clear D. CDR3 length: 12 residues. Trimming removed 5 bases at V and 4 bases at J, with 6 bases between. CDR3 coding DNA: TGTGCCAGCAGTCCTAGTAATCAGCCCCAGCATTTT. This gives the protein CASSPSNQPQHF.

This clonotype came up many times. The chain is built from TRBV2 and TRBJ2-3; 8 nucleotides align to TRBD2. V lost 8 bases to trimming and J lost 4 bases; unmatched junction nucleotides: 11. Germline CDR1 reads SNHLY; CDR2 reads FYNNEI. The CDR3 has 15 residues. The CDR3 DNA follows: TGTGCCAGCTTAAGGAACGGGGGGGCCCCAGATACGCAGTATTTT. It is translated as CASLRNGGAPDTQYF.

This clonotype has at least ten counts. The chain is built from TRBV20-1 and TRBJ2-3; 12 bases match TRBD2. Germline CDR1 reads DFQATT; CDR2 reads SNEGSKA (reference sequence). The CDR3 spans 16 residues. J was trimmed by 2 bases and V by 0 bases; bases with no gene match: 3. The CDR3 DNA reads as TGCAGTGCTAGAGATCCTAGCGGGGGGGCCACAGATACGCAGTATTTT. Translated: CSARDPSGGATDTQYF.

V gene TRBV3-1 combines with J gene TRBJ1-2, with D tentatively TRBD1 (5 bases). The CDR3 loop spans 18 amino acids. Trimming took off 4 bases at V and 0 bases at J, with 21 bases between the two ends. Germline CDR1 is LGHDT and CDR2 is YNNKEL (reference sequence). The CDR3 loop reads CASSPYTGQGESNYGYTF. CDR3 in DNA: TGTGCCAGCAGCCCTTATACAGGTCAAGGGGAGTCTAACTATGGCTACACCTTC.

The gene calls are TRBV6-4 and TRBJ1-3; no reliable D call. Trimming left V 3 bases short and J 4 bases short, with 13 bases between. The CDR3 sequence is 15 residues long. In germline, CDR1 is MRHNA, CDR2 SNTAGT. CDR3 loop: CASSDPPVPGNTIYF. Here the CDR3 DNA reads TGTGCCAGCAGTGATCCCCCCGTCCCAGGAAACACCATATATTTT.

The chain links TRBV6-1 to TRBJ1-2; 7 bases align to TRBD1. The length of the CDR3 is 18 residues. Trimming cost V 4 bases and J 0 bases; bases outside gene matches: 14. CDR1 and CDR2 (germline): MNHNS, SASEGT. The CDR3 loop reads CASSVTPGQLEANYGYTF. CDR3 DNA: TGTGCCAGCAGTGTAACCCCGGGACAGCTAGAAGCTAACTATGGCTACACCTTC.